This T cell receptor (beta chain) appears in the sequencing data of a study of T cell responses to AZD1222 COVID-19 vaccine. V was shortened by 2 bases and J by 4 bases, with 5 bases between the two germline ends. This CDR3 is 13 amino acids long. TCRdb keeps only in-frame clones here, not all; method: immunoSEQ multiplex PCR. The sample includes tens of thousands of clones, 65% to 90% of them seen just once. Sequences were derived from peripheral blood, sampled on day 0 of AZD1222 vaccination. This TCR was sampled from an adult in good health. The chain employs TRBV12-3 or TRBV12-4 and TRBJ2-2, with D tentatively TRBD2 (5 bases). CDR3 loop: CASSLLATGELFF. In nucleotides, the CDR3 is TGTGCCAGCAGTTTACTAGCCACCGGGGAGCTGTTTTTT.